This T cell receptor (beta chain) was recorded in a study of shared clonotypes between healthy human individuals. Study-level findings and limits: Depth of sequencing was expected to influence donor clonotype sharing.

The CDR3 runs to 15 residues. V dropped 0 bases and J dropped 2 bases, with 11 bases sitting between them. The germline gives CDR1 SGHKS, CDR2 YYEKEE (reference sequence). Selected positively for CCR7 and CD45RO-negative, naive CD8 cells excluded terminally differentiated effector memory CD45RA+ cells. The study enrolled healthy HIV-negative adults without recent acute infections or vaccinations as donors. Everyone who donated was a Caucasian adult who lived in Nashville, Tennessee. As for this clone: The antigen is undetermined.

Deep level was the assay's run setting. Sequencing was performed with immunoSEQ multiplex PCR; in TCRdb, only in-frame clones are kept and a portion is missing. Among fewer than 800,000 clones listed, 92% were seen once. V usage is TRBV5-5 and J usage is TRBJ1-2, with a weak D call TRBD1 (5 bases). The clonotype originates from a man aged 25 to 45 in good health. The source material was naive CD8+ T cells sorted from blood. CDR3 residues: CASSLAGQTNYGYTF. The CDR3 DNA reads TGTGCCAGCAGCTTGGCCGGACAAACAAACTATGGCTACACCTTC.